These 2 T cell receptor beta chains originate from one sample sequenced in a study of T cells expressing NK-cell markers. TCRdb reprocessed the 5' RACE reads and stores each CDR3 protein as one record, lacking DNA. The sample has hundreds of thousands of distinct CDR3 sequences. The material sequenced was blood T cells: a sorted CD56 or NKG2C T cell subset, CD4+ or CD8+ T cells, or bulk PBMC T cells (not recorded which). All receptors derive from a man aged 18-69 years in good health.

The rearrangement links TRBV11-2 to TRBJ1-6; TCRdb's assignment of TRBD1 cannot be checked, as there is no DNA. In germline, CDR1 is SGHAT, CDR2 FQNNGV. CDR3 size: 18 residues. CDR3: CASSLVPGHPAYNSPLHF.

The rearrangement links TRBV21-1 to TRBJ1-2. TRBV21-1 is annotated as a pseudogene. CDR3 size: 13 residues. CDR3: CASRADWEDGYTF.